This T cell receptor beta chain was profiled in a study of PD-L1 blockade in urothelial cancer. Overall study context: Blood underwent analysis 3 weeks (second dose) and 6 weeks after treatment began. The study recovered a median of 141,255 T cells per blood sample.

This table comes from immunoSEQ multiplex PCR, and its TCRdb copy is limited to in-frame clones, with some not included. This table has 20,000 to 25,000 clones, roughly 90% appearing once. Whole-study results and caveats: Patients who had durable benefit saw their tumor-associated blood clones expand more at 3 weeks.

There are 15 residues in the CDR3. J lost 6 bases, V lost 4 bases, and 8 bases had no gene match. Germline lookup yields CDR1 KGHSH and CDR2 LQKENI. In regard to this clone: The antigen is not known.

The V gene is TRBV18, the J gene TRBJ2-4; the match to TRBD1 covers 8 bases. Source: PBMCs, taken around atezolizumab (anti-PD-L1) treatment. This sequence was found in an older woman with urothelial cancer. CDR3 in amino acids: CASSLGQGAANIQYF. CDR3 bases: TGTGCCAGCTCACTCGGACAGGGCGCTGCAAACATTCAGTACTTC.